This TCR beta chain originates from a study of T cell changes during pregnancy in multiple sclerosis. Sequencing was performed with immunoSEQ multiplex PCR; in TCRdb, only in-frame clones are kept and a portion is missing. The sample contains 40,000 to 45,000 clones, 80% to 90% of which appear only once. With 2 bases clipped from V and 2 bases from J, the junction kept 7 bases outside the gene matches. CDR1 is SGHRS, CDR2 YFSETQ, per germline. This CDR3 has 18 amino acids. This chain uses TRBV5-1 with TRBJ2-6, with 10 bases identical to TRBD1. The specimen comprised CD4+ T cells from peripheral blood mononuclear cells, sampled in the first trimester of pregnancy. The sequence was collected from a female donor with multiple sclerosis, enrolled in a pregnancy study. DNA for the CDR3: TGCGCCAGCAGCTTTAAAGGACAGGGGGAGGCTGGGGCCAACGTCCTGACTTTC. As protein: CASSFKGQGEAGANVLTF.